A selection of T cell receptor beta chains follows, all from one sample in a study of Graves' ophthalmopathy and Graves' hyperthyroidism. TCRdb re-called the multiplex PCR reads through MiXCR, storing one row per CDR3 protein. The sample includes 600,000 to 700,000 distinct CDR3 sequences, about two fifths of them seen just once. The sample taken for sequencing was peripheral blood. Source of these receptors: an adult man with Graves' ophthalmopathy. Both conserved end residues are part of each CDR3. Each record gives: clone size, V gene, J gene, D gene, CDR3 protein, CDR3 DNA. The D gene is left open where the match is weak. Not every row has a clone size; where given, it reads once, few, many or a size class.

clone_size: few; v_call: TRBV5-1; j_call: TRBJ2-5; d_call: TRBD1; cdr3_aa: CASSLADRVQETQYF; cdr3_nt: TGCGCCAGCAGCTTGGCGGACAGGGTCCAAGAGACCCAGTACTTC
clone_size: many; v_call: TRBV19; j_call: TRBJ2-2; d_call: TRBD1; cdr3_aa: CASSIEQGAGGELFF; cdr3_nt: TGTGCCAGTAGTATTGAACAGGGGGCAGGAGGGGAGCTGTTTTTT
clone_size: many; v_call: TRBV7-9; j_call: TRBJ1-1; d_call: TRBD1; cdr3_aa: CASSFRETGGSEAFF; cdr3_nt: TGTGCCAGCAGCTTTCGCGAGACAGGGGGTTCCGAAGCTTTCTTT
clone_size: once; v_call: TRBV25-1; j_call: TRBJ1-6; d_call: .; cdr3_aa: CASSVDGSSSYNSPLHF; cdr3_nt: TGTGCCAGCAGCGTAGACGGCTCTAGCTCCTATAATTCACCCCTCCACTTT
clone_size: few; v_call: TRBV7-2; j_call: TRBJ2-7; d_call: TRBD1; cdr3_aa: CANRNTGTGFGPLYEQYF; cdr3_nt: TGTGCCAACAGGAATACCGGGACAGGGTTCGGTCCGCTCTACGAGCAGTACTTC
clone_size: .; v_call: TRBV12-3/TRBV12-4; j_call: TRBJ1-3; d_call: .; cdr3_aa: CASSLGVGRRNTIYF; cdr3_nt: TGTGCCAGCAGTTTGGGTGTGGGACGACGAAACACCATATATTTT
clone_size: .; v_call: TRBV30; j_call: TRBJ1-3; d_call: TRBD1; cdr3_aa: CAWSDDRVVGNTIYF; cdr3_nt: TGTGCCTGGAGCGACGACAGGGTGGTTGGAAACACCATATATTTT
clone_size: many; v_call: TRBV10-3; j_call: TRBJ2-2; d_call: .; cdr3_aa: CAISEAGSTGELFF; cdr3_nt: TGTGCCATCAGTGAAGCTGGGTCTACCGGGGAGCTGTTTTTT
clone_size: few; v_call: TRBV6-1; j_call: TRBJ1-6; d_call: .; cdr3_aa: CASTEGGYNSPLHF; cdr3_nt: TGTGCCAGCACCGAAGGAGGGTATAATTCACCCCTCCACTTT
clone_size: many; v_call: TRBV15; j_call: TRBJ2-5; d_call: .; cdr3_aa: CATRGLAIMETQYF; cdr3_nt: TGTGCCACCAGGGGTCTAGCGATAATGGAGACCCAGTACTTC
clone_size: .; v_call: TRBV15; j_call: TRBJ1-6; d_call: .; cdr3_aa: CATSRDEGLNNSPLHF; cdr3_nt: TGTGCCACCAGCAGAGATGAGGGCCTGAATAATTCACCCCTCCACTTT
clone_size: many; v_call: TRBV19; j_call: TRBJ1-1; d_call: .; cdr3_aa: CASSTQVRTEAFF; cdr3_nt: TGTGCCAGTAGTACACAGGTGCGTACTGAAGCTTTCTTT
clone_size: few; v_call: TRBV12-3/TRBV12-4; j_call: TRBJ1-5; d_call: TRBD1; cdr3_aa: CASSGGTGPLAQHF; cdr3_nt: TGTGCCAGCAGTGGAGGGACAGGACCTCTGGCCCAGCATTTT